Below, 10 T cell receptor beta chains from the same sample are listed, as sequenced in a study of OX40 agonist ivuxolimab in advanced cancers. Measured with immunoSEQ multiplex PCR; TCRdb has only the in-frame clones, and not every one. The sample lists just over 35,000 clones, around 80% occurring once. The sample was CD4+ or CD8+ T cells sorted from blood, taken in a trial of the OX40 agonist ivuxolimab. The receptors stem from an adult with an advanced solid tumor such as melanoma, head and neck, liver or kidney cancer.

The V call is TRBV9, the J call TRBJ2-7; no firm D call. This CDR3 has 13 amino acids. V was shortened by 0 bases and J by 3 bases, with 7 bases between the two germline ends. Germline values: CDR1 SGDLS, CDR2 YYNGEE. CDR3 nucleotides: TGTGCCAGCAGCGTAGCTTACGACTACGAGCAGTACTTC. Its translation: CASSVAYDYEQYF.

The chain carries TRBV6-6 and TRBJ1-1, with TRBD1 matching over 7 bases. The CDR3 has 15 amino acids. Germline V gene sequence: CDR1 MNHNY, CDR2 SVGAGI (reference sequence). After removal of 6 bases from V and 0 bases from J, the junction contained 7 bases not matched to a gene. In nucleotides, the CDR3 is TGTGCCAGCAGCCTCTACAGGGGAATGAACACTGAAGCTTTCTTT. Translating gives CASSLYRGMNTEAFF.

The J gene is TRBJ2-3, the V gene TRBV7-9, with a possible D match to TRBD1 (5 bases). The ends were cut back, 5 bases at V and 0 bases at J, with 9 bases in the middle. CDR1 and CDR2 (germline): SEHNR, FQNEAQ (reference sequence). The CDR3 is made up of 14 amino acids. CDR3 sequence: CASSLDSSTDTQYF. CDR3 sequence (DNA): TGTGCCAGCAGCCTCGACAGCAGCACAGATACGCAGTATTTT. Full variable domain (missing parts from reference TRBV7-9 and TRBJ2-3): DTGVSQNPRHKITKRGQNVTFRCDPISEHNRLYWYRQTLGQGPEFLTYFQNEAQLEKSRLLSDRFSAERPKGSFSTLEIQRTEQGDSAMYLCASSLDSSTDTQYFGPGTRLTVL.

CDR3 DNA: TGTGCCAGCAGCGGATGGGAGGGTGATGAGCAGTTCTTC. This gives the protein CASSGWEGDEQFF. The chain has TRBV9 and TRBJ2-1; 7 nucleotides agree with TRBD2. Unmatched junction bases numbered 5, after V lost 3 bases and J lost 8 bases. Germline CDR1 is SGDLS and CDR2 is YYNGEE. This CDR3 region has 13 residues.

This chain links TRBV7-8 with TRBJ2-7, with 7 bases that match TRBD2. Germline-derived CDR1 and CDR2 are SGHVS and FQNEAQ. The CDR3 spans 15 residues. Unmatched junction bases numbered 10, after V lost 5 bases and J lost 3 bases. This CDR3 reads CASSARAGPLYEQYF. CDR3 nucleotides: TGTGCCAGCAGCGCACGAGCGGGACCGCTCTACGAGCAGTACTTC.

The genes are TRBV27 and TRBJ2-3, with 9 bases that match TRBD1. Germline loops: CDR1 MNHEY, CDR2 SMNVEV (reference sequence). The CDR3 loop spans 11 amino acids. V dropped 6 bases and J dropped 8; count of bases not matched to a gene: 0. CDR3 residues: CASRQGATQYF. In DNA, the CDR3 is TGTGCCAGCAGACAGGGGGCTACGCAGTATTTT.

The chain employs TRBV19 and TRBJ1-5; 11 bases align to TRBD1. Germline values: CDR1 LNHDA, CDR2 SQIVND (reference sequence). The CDR3 totals 19 residues. After removal of 1 base from V and 6 bases from J, the junction contained 14 bases not matched to a gene. The chain's CDR3 is CASSIVPGGQGAWGQPQHF. The CDR3 nucleotides are TGTGCCAGTAGTATAGTCCCCGGAGGACAGGGGGCTTGGGGTCAGCCCCAGCATTTT.

This clone appeared a single time. The chain is built from TRBV5-1 and TRBJ2-7; 7 nucleotides align to TRBD1. Germline trimming cut 4 bases from V and 2 bases from J; bases unmatched to any gene: 9. The CDR3 has 15 amino acids. CDR1 is SGHRS, CDR2 YFSETQ, per germline. CDR3 nucleotide sequence: TGCGCCAGCAGCCCCCAAAACAGGGGACCCTACGAGCAGTACTTC. This translates into CASSPQNRGPYEQYF. Complete variable domain (other parts from reference TRBV5-1 and TRBJ2-7): KAGVTQTPRYLIKTRGQQVTLSCSPISGHRSVSWYQQTPGQGLQFLFEYFSETQRNKGNFPGRFSGRQFSNSRSEMNVSTLELGDSALYLCASSPQNRGPYEQYFGPGTRLTVT.

A single count supports this clone. V is TRBV6-6 and J is TRBJ2-1; 9 nucleotides line up with TRBD2. Germline V lookup: CDR1 MNHNY, CDR2 SVGAGI (reference sequence). The CDR3 runs 13 residues. The junction had 5 bases not matched to a gene; V was cut back by 6 bases and J by 8 bases. In DNA, the CDR3 is TGTGCCAGCAGACCTGGACTAGCGTATGAGCAGTTCTTC. Its translation is CASRPGLAYEQFF.

The CDR3 here is CASSRTGLRDGYTF. The CDR3 bases are TGTGCCAGCAGCCGGACAGGGTTGAGGGATGGCTACACCTTC. V and J are TRBV5-4 and TRBJ1-2, with TRBD1 matching 8 bases. Germline V gene data show CDR1 as SGHNT and CDR2 as YYREEE (reference sequence). With V trimmed by 4 bases and J by 6 bases, 8 bases remained unmatched. The CDR3 length is 14 residues.